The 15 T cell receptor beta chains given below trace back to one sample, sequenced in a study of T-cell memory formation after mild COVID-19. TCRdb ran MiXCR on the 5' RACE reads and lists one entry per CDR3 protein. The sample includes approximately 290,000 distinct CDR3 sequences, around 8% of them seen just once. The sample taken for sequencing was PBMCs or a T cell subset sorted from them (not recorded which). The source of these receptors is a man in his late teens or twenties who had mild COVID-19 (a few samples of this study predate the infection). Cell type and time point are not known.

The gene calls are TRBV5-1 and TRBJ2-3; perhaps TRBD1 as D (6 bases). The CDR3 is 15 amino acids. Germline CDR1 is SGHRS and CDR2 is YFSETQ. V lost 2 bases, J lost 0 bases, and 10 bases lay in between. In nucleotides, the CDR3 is TGCGCCAGCAGCTTAGTCAGGGGAAGCACAGATACGCAGTATTTT. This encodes CASSLVRGSTDTQYF.

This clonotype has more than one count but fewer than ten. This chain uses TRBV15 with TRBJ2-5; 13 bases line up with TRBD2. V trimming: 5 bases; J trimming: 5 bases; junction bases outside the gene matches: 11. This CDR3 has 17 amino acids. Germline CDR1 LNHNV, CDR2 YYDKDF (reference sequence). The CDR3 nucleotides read TGTGCCACCAGCGTCGCTTCGGGACTAGCGGGGACGGAGACCCAGTACTTC. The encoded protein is CATSVASGLAGTETQYF.

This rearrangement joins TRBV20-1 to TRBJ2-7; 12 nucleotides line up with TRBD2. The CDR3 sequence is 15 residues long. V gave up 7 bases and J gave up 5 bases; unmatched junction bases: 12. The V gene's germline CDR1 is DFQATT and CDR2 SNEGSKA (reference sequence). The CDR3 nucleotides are TGCAGTGTCCCGATGACTAGCGGGGGTCTCGACGAGCAGTACTTC. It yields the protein CSVPMTSGGLDEQYF.

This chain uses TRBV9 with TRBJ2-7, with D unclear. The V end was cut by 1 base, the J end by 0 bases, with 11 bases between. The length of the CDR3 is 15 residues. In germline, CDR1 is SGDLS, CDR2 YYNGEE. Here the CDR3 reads CASSVQDGASYEQYF. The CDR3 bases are TGTGCCAGCAGCGTACAGGACGGTGCCTCCTACGAGCAGTACTTC. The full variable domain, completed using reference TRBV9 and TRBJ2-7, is DSGVTQTPKHLITATGQRVTLRCSPRSGDLSVYWYQQSLDQGLQFLIQYYNGEERAKGNILERFSAQQFPDLHSELNLSSLELGDSALYFCASSVQDGASYEQYFGPGTRLTVT.

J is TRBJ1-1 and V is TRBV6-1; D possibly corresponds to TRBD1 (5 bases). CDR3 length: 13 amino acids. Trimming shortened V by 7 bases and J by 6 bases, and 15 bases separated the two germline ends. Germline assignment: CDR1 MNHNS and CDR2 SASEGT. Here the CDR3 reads CASTLTLGAEAFF. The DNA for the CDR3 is TGTGCCAGCACACTGACCTTAGGGGCTGAAGCTTTCTTT.

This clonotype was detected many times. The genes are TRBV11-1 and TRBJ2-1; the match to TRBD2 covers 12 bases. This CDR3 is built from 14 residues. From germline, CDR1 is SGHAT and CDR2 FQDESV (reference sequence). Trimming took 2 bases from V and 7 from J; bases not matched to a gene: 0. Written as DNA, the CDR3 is TGTGCCAGCAGCTTACTAGCGGGGGGGAATGAGCAGTTCTTC. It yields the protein CASSLLAGGNEQFF. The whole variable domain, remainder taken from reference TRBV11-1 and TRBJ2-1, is EAEVAQSPRYKITEKSQAVAFWCDPISGHATLYWYRQILGQGPELLVQFQDESVVDDSQLPKDRFSAERLKGVDSTLKIQPAELGDSAMYLCASSLLAGGNEQFFGPGTRLTVL.

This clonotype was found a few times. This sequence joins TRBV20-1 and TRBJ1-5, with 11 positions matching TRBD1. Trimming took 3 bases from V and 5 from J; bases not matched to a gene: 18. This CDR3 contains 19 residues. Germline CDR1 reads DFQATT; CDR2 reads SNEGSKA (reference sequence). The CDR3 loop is CSASFGTGGIRSTDQPQHF. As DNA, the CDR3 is TGCAGTGCTAGTTTCGGGACAGGGGGGATTCGGTCTACGGATCAGCCCCAGCATTTT.

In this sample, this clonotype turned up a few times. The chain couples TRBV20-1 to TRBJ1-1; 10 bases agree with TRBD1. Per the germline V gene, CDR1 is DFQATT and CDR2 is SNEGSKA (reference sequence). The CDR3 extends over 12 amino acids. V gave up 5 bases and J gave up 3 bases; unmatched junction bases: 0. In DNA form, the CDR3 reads TGCAGTGCTGGACAGGGGGACACTGAAGCTTTCTTT. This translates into CSAGQGDTEAFF.

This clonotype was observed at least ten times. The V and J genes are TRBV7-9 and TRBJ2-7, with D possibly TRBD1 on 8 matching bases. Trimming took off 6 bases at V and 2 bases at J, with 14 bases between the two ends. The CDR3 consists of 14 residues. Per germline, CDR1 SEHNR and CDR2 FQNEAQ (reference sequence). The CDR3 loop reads CASRATGGAYEQYF. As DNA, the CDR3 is TGTGCCAGCAGGGCTACAGGGGGGGCCTACGAGCAGTACTTC.

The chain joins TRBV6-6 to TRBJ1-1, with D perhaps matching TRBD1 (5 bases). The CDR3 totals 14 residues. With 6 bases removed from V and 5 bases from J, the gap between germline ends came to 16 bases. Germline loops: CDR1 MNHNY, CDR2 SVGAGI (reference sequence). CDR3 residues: CASSLGTLGTEAFF. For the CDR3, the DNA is TGTGCCAGCAGCCTCGGGACCCTAGGGACTGAAGCTTTCTTT.

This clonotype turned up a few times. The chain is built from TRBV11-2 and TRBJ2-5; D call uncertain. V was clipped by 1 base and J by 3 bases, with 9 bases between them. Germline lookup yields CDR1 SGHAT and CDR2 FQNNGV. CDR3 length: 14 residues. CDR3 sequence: CASSLGSREETQYF. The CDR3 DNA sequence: TGTGCCAGCAGCTTAGGGTCCAGAGAAGAGACCCAGTACTTC.

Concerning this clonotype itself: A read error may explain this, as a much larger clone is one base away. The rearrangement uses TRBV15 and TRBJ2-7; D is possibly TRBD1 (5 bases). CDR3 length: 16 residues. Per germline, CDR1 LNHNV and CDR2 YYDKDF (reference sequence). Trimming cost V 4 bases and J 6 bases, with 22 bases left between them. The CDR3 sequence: CATSIVMAGRTGEQYF. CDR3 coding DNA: TGTGCCACCAGCATAGTAATGGCAGGGCGAACTGGCGAGCAGTACTTC.

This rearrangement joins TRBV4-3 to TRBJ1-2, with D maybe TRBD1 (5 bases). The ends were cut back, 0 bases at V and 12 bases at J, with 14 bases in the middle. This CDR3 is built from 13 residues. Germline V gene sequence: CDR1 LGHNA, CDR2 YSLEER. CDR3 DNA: TGCGCCAGCAGCCAAGATGTAGGTAGGGACGACACCTTC. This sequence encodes CASSQDVGRDDTF.

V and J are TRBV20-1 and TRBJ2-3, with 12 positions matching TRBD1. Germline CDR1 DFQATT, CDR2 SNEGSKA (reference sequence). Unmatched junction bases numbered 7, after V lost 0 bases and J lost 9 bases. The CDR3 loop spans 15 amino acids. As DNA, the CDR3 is TGCAGTGCTAGAGATGGCGGGACAGGGGGCTTGACGCAGTATTTT. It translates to CSARDGGTGGLTQYF.

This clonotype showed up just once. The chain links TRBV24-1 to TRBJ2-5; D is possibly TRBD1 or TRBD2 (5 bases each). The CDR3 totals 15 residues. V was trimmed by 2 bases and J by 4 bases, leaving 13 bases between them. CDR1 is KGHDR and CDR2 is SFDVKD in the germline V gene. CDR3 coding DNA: TGTGCCACCAGTGATTCCCGGGGCCCTGGAGAGACCCAGTACTTC. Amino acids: CATSDSRGPGETQYF.